The 20 T cell receptor beta chains given below trace back to one sample, sequenced in a study of blood T cell repertoires in COVID-19. Clones were read by immunoSEQ multiplex PCR, and TCRdb kept only the in-frame ones, dropping some. The data contain 250,000 or so clones, roughly 86% of them seen just once; the ten biggest clones take up over 2%. Sequenced material: PBMCs or T cells enriched from blood (not recorded which). The source of these receptors is a woman in her fifties or sixties who had recovered from COVID-19.

This sequence joins TRBV5-5 and TRBJ1-1; D ambiguous. Germline lookup yields CDR1 SGHKS and CDR2 YYEKEE (reference sequence). The CDR3 covers 14 residues. The V end was cut by 3 bases, the J end by 2 bases, with 11 bases between. CDR3 loop: CASSSQRRNTEAFF. The CDR3 nucleotides are TGTGCCAGCAGCTCCCAGAGGAGAAACACTGAAGCTTTCTTT.

In this sample, this clone turned up once. The CDR3 DNA reads TGTGCCAGCAGCCCAGGGTTCGGGCTTGGGGCTGAAGCTTTCTTT. Translation gives CASSPGFGLGAEAFF. The rearrangement joins TRBV6-5 to TRBJ1-1; D might be TRBD1 (5 bases). V shed 6 bases and J shed 6 bases, with 20 bases lying between them. The CDR3 loop spans 15 amino acids. In germline, CDR1 is MNHEY, CDR2 SVGAGI.

V gene TRBV29-1 combines with J gene TRBJ1-4; D gene unclear. The V and J ends lost 4 bases and 4 bases respectively, with 4 bases between them. Per the germline V gene, CDR1 is SQVTM and CDR2 is ANQGSEA. The CDR3 covers 11 residues. The CDR3 nucleotides are TGCAGCGTTGGGCTTAATGAAAAACTGTTTTTT. It encodes CSVGLNEKLFF.

The chain is built from TRBV11-2 and TRBJ1-1; D is unresolved. V dropped 0 bases and J dropped 3 bases, with 11 bases sitting between them. This CDR3 is built from 15 residues. Germline-derived CDR1 and CDR2 are SGHAT and FQNNGV. CDR3 protein: CASSLDSGWDTEAFF. The CDR3 DNA sequence: TGTGCCAGCAGCTTAGATTCGGGGTGGGACACTGAAGCTTTCTTT.

The chain combines TRBV6-5 with TRBJ1-1; the match to TRBD1 covers 9 bases. Germline loops: CDR1 MNHEY, CDR2 SVGAGI. This CDR3 has 15 amino acids. V lost 7 bases, J lost 2 bases, and 8 bases stayed unmatched. CDR3 protein: CASNPPTGGNTEAFF. CDR3 nucleotide sequence: TGTGCCAGCAACCCACCGACAGGGGGAAACACTGAAGCTTTCTTT.

The genes are TRBV18 and TRBJ1-5; no firm D call. The CDR3 is made up of 14 amino acids. The germline V and J ends were trimmed by 5 bases and 7 bases, with 15 bases remaining between them. The germline gives CDR1 KGHSH, CDR2 LQKENI. The DNA of the CDR3 is TGTGCCAGCTCAAAGACGGGAATGAGGCAGCCCCAGCATTTT. Protein: CASSKTGMRQPQHF.

V gene TRBV7-3 combines with J gene TRBJ2-2; 7 bases are a match to TRBD1. The junction had 7 bases not matched to a gene; V was cut back by 5 bases and J by 1 base. Germline lookup yields CDR1 SGHTA and CDR2 FQGTGA. This CDR3 spans 16 amino acids. CDR3 nucleotide sequence: TGTGCCAGCAGCCCGAGGGGACAGCAGAACACCGGGGAGCTGTTTTTT. Amino acids: CASSPRGQQNTGELFF.

The chain employs TRBV2 and TRBJ2-3, with 12 bases fitting TRBD1. There are 12 residues in the CDR3. Trimming at V came to 11 bases and at J to 6 bases, leaving 3 bases not matched to a gene. From germline, CDR1 is SNHLY and CDR2 FYNNEI. CDR3 protein: CAGDRGRDTQYF. The DNA of the CDR3 is TGTGCCGGGGACAGGGGGCGTGATACGCAGTATTTT.

The chain links TRBV5-1 to TRBJ2-6, with 7 bases fitting TRBD1. The CDR3 spans 15 residues. V shed 3 bases, J shed 4 bases, and the junction held 4 bases outside the gene matches. Germline CDR1 is SGHRS and CDR2 is YFSETQ. CDR3: CASSSTGAGANVLTF. CDR3 nucleotide sequence: TGCGCCAGCAGCTCCACAGGGGCAGGGGCCAACGTCCTGACTTTC.

The chain joins TRBV15 to TRBJ2-7; 7 nucleotides align to TRBD2. Germline V gene data show CDR1 as LNHNV and CDR2 as YYDKDF (reference sequence). V gave up 3 bases and J gave up 5 bases; unmatched junction bases: 10. The CDR3 covers 15 residues. Written as DNA, the CDR3 is TGTGCCACCAGCAGGTATAGAGGGACTAACCACGAGCAGTACTTC. Translating gives CATSRYRGTNHEQYF.

This chain connects TRBV27 to TRBJ2-2; D possibly corresponds to TRBD2 (7 bases). The germline CDR1 and CDR2 sequences are MNHEY and SMNVEV (reference sequence). With 6 bases removed from V and 3 bases from J, the gap between germline ends came to 20 bases. The CDR3 is made up of 17 amino acids. The CDR3 nucleotides read TGTGCCAGCAGGGGCCCTCCCGGGGGGCTAGACACCGGGGAGCTGTTTTTT. Protein product: CASRGPPGGLDTGELFF.

This clone occurred once. The chain has TRBV9 and TRBJ2-2, with a possible D match to TRBD1 (6 bases). Looked up from germline, CDR1 is SGDLS and CDR2 is YYNGEE. Deletions cut 4 bases from V and 2 bases from J, with 15 bases between. This CDR3 has 16 residues. CDR3 sequence: CASSPLGGTNTGELFF. CDR3 sequence (DNA): TGTGCCAGCAGCCCTCTAGGGGGAACTAACACCGGGGAGCTGTTTTTT.

On this clone itself: The sample has other DNA sequences that encode this CDR3 too. The chain recombines TRBV4-3 with TRBJ1-6, with TRBD1 matching over 7 bases. With 1 base clipped from V and 9 bases from J, the junction kept 6 bases outside the gene matches. The CDR3 loop spans 15 amino acids. Germline V CDR1 and CDR2: LGHNA, YSLEER. DNA of the CDR3: TGCGCCAGCAGCCAAGGGACAGGAAGGGGTTCACCCCTCCACTTT. It yields the protein CASSQGTGRGSPLHF.

This clone has just a few counts. V and J are TRBV4-1 and TRBJ2-1; 13 bases fit TRBD2. Germline lookup yields CDR1 MGHRA and CDR2 YSYEKL. CDR3 size: 17 residues. The J segment lost 0 bases and the V segment lost 6 bases, leaving 5 bases of the junction unmatched. The CDR3 reads CASRPRTSGSSYNEQFF. As DNA, the CDR3 is TGCGCCAGCAGGCCCAGGACTAGCGGGAGCTCCTACAATGAGCAGTTCTTC.

This clone appeared once. The gene calls are TRBV4-1 and TRBJ1-4, with 10 bases that match TRBD1. V dropped 6 bases and J dropped 7; count of bases not matched to a gene: 5. This CDR3 spans 14 amino acids. Germline CDR1 is MGHRA and CDR2 is YSYEKL. CDR3 DNA sequence: TGCGCCAGCAGGGTGACAGGGGGCGGTGAAAAACTGTTTTTT. This codes for CASRVTGGGEKLFF.

The V gene is TRBV5-1, the J gene TRBJ2-5, with 9 bases matching TRBD2. The CDR3 runs 15 residues. The germline CDR1 and CDR2 sequences are SGHRS and YFSETQ. The V and J ends lost 5 bases and 5 bases, in that order; junction bases with no gene match: 10. CDR3 in DNA: TGCGCCAGCAGGGTCTGGAGCGGGGGGTTGGAGACCCAGTACTTC. It translates to CASRVWSGGLETQYF. Full variable domain (remainder filled in from reference TRBV5-1 and TRBJ2-5): KAGVTQTPRYLIKTRGQQVTLSCSPISGHRSVSWYQQTPGQGLQFLFEYFSETQRNKGNFPGRFSGRQFSNSRSEMNVSTLELGDSALYLCASRVWSGGLETQYFGPGTRLLVL.

Written as DNA, the CDR3 is TGTGCCTGGAGGGGCCGGGGTTTTGGTCAGCCCCAGCATTTT. Translation gives CAWRGRGFGQPQHF. The gene calls are TRBV30 and TRBJ1-5; D unresolved. V was shortened by 3 bases and J by 6 bases, with 15 bases between the two germline ends. CDR1 and CDR2 from the germline V gene are GTSNPN and SVGIG (reference sequence). The CDR3 consists of 14 residues.

The chain combines TRBV10-1 with TRBJ1-4; D remains ambiguous. Germline-derived CDR1 and CDR2 are WNHNN and SYGVQD (reference sequence). This CDR3 has 13 amino acids. V dropped 6 bases and J dropped 3 bases, with 8 bases sitting between them. CDR3: CASSPEPNEKLFF. CDR3 DNA sequence: TGCGCCAGCAGCCCGGAGCCTAATGAAAAACTGTTTTTT.

The V gene is TRBV18, the J gene TRBJ2-5; D remains unclear. This CDR3 comprises 13 residues. Germline-derived CDR1 and CDR2 are KGHSH and LQKENI. V lost 2 bases to trimming and J lost 2 bases, with 6 bases between them. This CDR3 reads CASSPSGQETQYF. The CDR3 nucleotides are TGTGCCAGCTCACCATCGGGTCAAGAGACCCAGTACTTC.

The chain is built from TRBV28 and TRBJ2-1; 9 nucleotides align to TRBD2. CDR3 size: 15 residues. The J segment lost 8 bases and the V segment lost 5 bases, leaving 10 bases of the junction unmatched. The germline gives CDR1 MDHEN, CDR2 SYDVKM. CDR3 region: CASSPEAGGPYEQFF. Here the CDR3 DNA reads TGTGCCAGCAGTCCCGAGGCGGGAGGGCCCTATGAGCAGTTCTTC.